This T cell receptor (beta chain) originates from a study of blood T cell repertoires in COVID-19. Study in general: T cells, B-cell-depleted T cells, or PBMCs provided the cDNA or gDNA that served as material.

In the study's own analysis: Quantification of nucleated cells was approximated via reference gene primer amplification. Method: immunoSEQ multiplex PCR; TCRdb's copy keeps in-frame clones and lacks some. The D gene and trimming were derived from the DNA, and the V and J assignments and clone size from that table. The sample has about 12,000 clones, approximately 72% seen once. This CDR3 is 13 amino acids long. The germline gives CDR1 SGHTA, CDR2 FQGNSA. V lost 4 bases, J lost 3 bases, and 9 bases lay in between. During active infection, Seattle patients enrolled and were then monitored through disease.

The chain combines TRBV7-2 with TRBJ2-5; D not certain. The origin of this receptor is a man aged 60 to 69 with COVID-19, enrolled during active disease. The sample was peripheral blood. CDR3 loop: CASSYTPEETQYF. The CDR3 nucleotides are TGTGCCAGCAGCTATACACCCGAAGAGACCCAGTACTTC.